This passage covers 7 T cell receptor beta chains from one sample sequenced in a study of cytomegalovirus exposure and HLA in healthy donors. 13 Jbeta primers and 60 Vbeta primers were used for the PCR. Measured with immunoSEQ multiplex PCR; TCRdb has only the in-frame clones, and not every one. Among roughly 130,000 clones listed, around 80% were seen once. The sample consisted of PBMCs. The source of these receptors is a woman aged 18-29 years in good health and CMV-seropositive.

V gene TRBV5-4 combines with J gene TRBJ1-4; D is unclear. This CDR3 is built from 16 residues. V shed 0 bases and J shed 0 bases, with 9 bases lying between them. Looked up from germline, CDR1 is SGHNT and CDR2 is YYREEE (reference sequence). The CDR3 region is CASSLAEEATNEKLFF. CDR3 DNA: TGTGCCAGCAGCTTGGCTGAGGAGGCAACTAATGAAAAACTGTTTTTT.

The chain couples TRBV28 to TRBJ2-6; tentatively, D is TRBD2 (6 bases). The CDR3 is made up of 16 amino acids. Germline CDR1 reads MDHEN; CDR2 reads SYDVKM. The V gene lost 6 bases and the J gene lost 4 bases, with 16 bases spanning the gap. The CDR3 spells CASSSGTPGGANVLTF. In DNA form, the CDR3 reads TGTGCCAGCAGCTCCGGGACTCCCGGGGGGGCCAACGTCCTGACTTTC.

The chain recombines TRBV5-4 with TRBJ1-4, with 10 bases fitting TRBD1. Germline CDR1 and CDR2: SGHNT and YYREEE (reference sequence). The CDR3 totals 15 residues. The V gene end was trimmed by 4 bases and the J gene end by 7 bases; junction bases not matched to a gene: 7. CDR3 region: CASSADRGLTEKLFF. Written as DNA, the CDR3 is TGTGCCAGCAGCGCGGACAGGGGGTTGACTGAAAAACTGTTTTTT.

V usage is TRBV5-1 and J usage is TRBJ2-5, with a possible D match to TRBD1 (6 bases). V dropped 6 bases and J dropped 5 bases, with 23 bases sitting between them. CDR1 is SGHRS, CDR2 YFSETQ, per germline. The CDR3 runs to 16 residues. The CDR3 sequence is CASTPFGGQGVETQYF. The CDR3, as DNA: TGCGCCAGCACCCCTTTTGGGGGCCAAGGCGTGGAGACCCAGTACTTC. Full variable domain (rest looked up from reference TRBV5-1 and TRBJ2-5): KAGVTQTPRYLIKTRGQQVTLSCSPISGHRSVSWYQQTPGQGLQFLFEYFSETQRNKGNFPGRFSGRQFSNSRSEMNVSTLELGDSALYLCASTPFGGQGVETQYFGPGTRLLVL.

The chain links TRBV4-2 to TRBJ2-3; D is possibly TRBD2 (6 bases). This CDR3 is built from 17 residues. CDR1 LGHNA and CDR2 YNFKEQ come from the germline V gene. V was pared by 0 bases and J by 0 bases, with 13 bases between. This chain's CDR3 is CASSQDVGGTSTDTQYF. The CDR3 DNA follows: TGTGCCAGCAGCCAAGATGTGGGGGGAACTAGCACAGATACGCAGTATTTT.

This rearrangement joins TRBV7-2 to TRBJ1-2; D is possibly TRBD1 (5 bases). Trimming pared 5 bases from V and 4 bases from J, leaving 14 bases between. The CDR3 length is 14 residues. CDR1 is SGHTA and CDR2 is FQGNSA in the germline V gene. For the CDR3, the DNA is TGTGCCAGCAGCACTGCTTGGGGCGCCTATGGCTACACCTTC. Translating it yields CASSTAWGAYGYTF.

J is TRBJ1-5 and V is TRBV5-4; D ambiguous. Germline V CDR1 and CDR2: SGHNT, YYREEE (reference sequence). V was shortened by 0 bases and J by 0 bases, with 7 bases between the two germline ends. CDR3 length equals 15 residues. CDR3 residues: CASSLDGGSNQPQHF. The CDR3 DNA sequence: TGTGCCAGCAGCTTGGACGGCGGTAGCAATCAGCCCCAGCATTTT.